This record looks at one T cell receptor beta chain sequence and its context. This specimen belongs to a study of blood T cell repertoires in COVID-19. At the level of the study: Whether acute or convalescent, the COVID-19 samples came from the United States, Italy and Spain. PBMCs, B-cell-depleted T cells, or T cells were the source of the cDNA or gDNA that made up the material.

In the source study's methods: Reference gene primer amplification yielded estimated nucleated cell counts. Sequencing used immunoSEQ multiplex PCR; TCRdb keeps in-frame clones, though not all of them. The V and J calls and clone size are taken from that table; D and trimming were inferred from the DNA. The sample has about 140,000 clones; about 79% are singletons. This CDR3 comprises 14 residues. The germline V and J ends were trimmed by 1 base and 4 bases, with 10 bases remaining between them. CDR1 and CDR2 from the germline V gene are LGHDT and YNNKEL (reference sequence). The sample was peripheral blood. The V gene is TRBV3-1 (or the pseudogene TRBV3-2), the J gene TRBJ1-2; D gene unclear. The sequence was collected from a woman older than 75 with active or convalescent COVID-19. CDR3 nucleotides: TGTGCCAGCAGCCAAGTTGAGGCCCTCTATGGCTACACCTTC. It is translated as CASSQVEALYGYTF.